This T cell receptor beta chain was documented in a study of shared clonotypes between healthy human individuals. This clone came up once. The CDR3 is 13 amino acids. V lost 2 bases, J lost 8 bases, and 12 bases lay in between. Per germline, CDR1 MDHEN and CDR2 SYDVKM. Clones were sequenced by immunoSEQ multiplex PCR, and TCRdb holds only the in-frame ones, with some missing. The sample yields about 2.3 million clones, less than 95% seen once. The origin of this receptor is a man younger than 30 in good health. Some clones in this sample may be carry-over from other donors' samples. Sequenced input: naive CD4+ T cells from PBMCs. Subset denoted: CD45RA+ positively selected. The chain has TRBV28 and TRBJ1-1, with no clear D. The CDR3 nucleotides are TGTGCCAGCAGTTTAGTGGCAGGCGTGGAAGCTTTCTTT. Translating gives CASSLVAGVEAFF.